This TCR beta chain was obtained from a study of blood T cell repertoires in COVID-19. The wider study: The United States, Italy and Spain supplied acute and convalescent COVID-19 samples.

This clone was detected only once. This CDR3 spans 15 amino acids. V was trimmed by 8 bases and J by 7 bases, leaving 21 bases between them. In germline, CDR1 is MDHEN, CDR2 SYDVKM. Methods used by the authors: Quantification of nucleated cells was approximated via reference gene primer amplification. The repertoire was sequenced with immunoSEQ multiplex PCR; TCRdb's copy has only in-frame clones and lacks some. The V and J calls and the clone size are those of that table, but D and trimming were determined from the DNA. The sample consists of 300,000 to 450,000 clones, about 90% of them appearing once.

The source material was PBMCs or T cells enriched from blood (not recorded which). The chain joins TRBV28 to TRBJ1-5; a possible D gene is TRBD1 (6 bases). This clonotype originated in a woman aged 25 to 39 who had recovered from COVID-19. CDR3 DNA: TGTGCCAGCGCAAATGGGGGGGGGCAGGAGCAGCCCCAGCATTTT. Translated, it gives CASANGGGQEQPQHF.